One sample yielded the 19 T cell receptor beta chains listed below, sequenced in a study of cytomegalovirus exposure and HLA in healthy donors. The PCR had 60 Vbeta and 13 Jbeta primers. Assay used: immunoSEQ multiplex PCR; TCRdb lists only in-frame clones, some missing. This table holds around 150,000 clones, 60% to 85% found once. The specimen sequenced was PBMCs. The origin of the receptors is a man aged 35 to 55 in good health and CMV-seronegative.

In nucleotides, the CDR3 is TGCGCCAGCGGAACCGGAGAGCGGGGGGGCTGGGAAGAGCAGTTCTTC. The encoded protein is CASGTGERGGWEEQFF. The rearrangement links TRBV5-1 to TRBJ2-1; 10 nucleotides agree with TRBD2. Per germline, CDR1 SGHRS and CDR2 YFSETQ. This CDR3 has 16 amino acids. V shed 7 bases and J 10 bases; nucleotides not matched to a gene: 17.

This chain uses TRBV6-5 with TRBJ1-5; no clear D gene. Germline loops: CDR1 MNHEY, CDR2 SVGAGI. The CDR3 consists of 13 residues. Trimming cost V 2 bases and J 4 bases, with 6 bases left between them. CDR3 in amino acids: CASSYTGNQPQHF. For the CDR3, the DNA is TGTGCCAGCAGTTACACCGGGAATCAGCCCCAGCATTTT.

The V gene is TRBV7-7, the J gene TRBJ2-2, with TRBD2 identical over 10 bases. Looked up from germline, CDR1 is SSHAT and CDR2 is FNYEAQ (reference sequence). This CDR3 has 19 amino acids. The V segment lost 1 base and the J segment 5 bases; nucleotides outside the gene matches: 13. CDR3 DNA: TGTGCCAGCAGCTTAGGCGGGAGGGCTAGCGGGAGAGTTACCGGGGAGCTGTTTTTT. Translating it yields CASSLGGRASGRVTGELFF.

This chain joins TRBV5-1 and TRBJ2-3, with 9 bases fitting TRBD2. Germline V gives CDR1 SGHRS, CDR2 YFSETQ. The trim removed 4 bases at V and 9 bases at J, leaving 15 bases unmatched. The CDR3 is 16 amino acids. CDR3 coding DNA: TGCGCCAGCAGCCCGACCGCCAGCGGGAGGTCCCAAACGCAGTATTTT. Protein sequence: CASSPTASGRSQTQYF. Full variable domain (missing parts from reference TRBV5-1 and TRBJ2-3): KAGVTQTPRYLIKTRGQQVTLSCSPISGHRSVSWYQQTPGQGLQFLFEYFSETQRNKGNFPGRFSGRQFSNSRSEMNVSTLELGDSALYLCASSPTASGRSQTQYFGPGTRLTVL.

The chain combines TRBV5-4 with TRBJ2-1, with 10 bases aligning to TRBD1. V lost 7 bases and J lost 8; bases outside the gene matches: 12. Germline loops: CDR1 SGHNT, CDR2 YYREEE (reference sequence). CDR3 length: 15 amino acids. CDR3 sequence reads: CASPSGGQGLDEQFF. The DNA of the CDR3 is TGTGCCAGCCCGTCGGGGGGACAGGGGTTAGATGAGCAGTTCTTC.

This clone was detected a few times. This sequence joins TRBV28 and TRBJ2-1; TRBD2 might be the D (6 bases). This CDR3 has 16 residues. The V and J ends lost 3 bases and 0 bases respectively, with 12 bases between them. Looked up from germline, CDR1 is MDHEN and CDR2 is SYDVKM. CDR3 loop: CASSFERAYSYNEQFF. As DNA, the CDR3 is TGTGCCAGCAGTTTTGAGCGGGCCTACTCCTACAATGAGCAGTTCTTC.

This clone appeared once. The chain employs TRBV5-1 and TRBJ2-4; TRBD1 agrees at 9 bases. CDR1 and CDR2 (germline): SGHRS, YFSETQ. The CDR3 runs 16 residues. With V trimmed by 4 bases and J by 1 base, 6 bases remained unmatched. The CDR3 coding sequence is TGCGCCAGCAGCCCCCGGGACAGGGAGGCCAAAAACATTCAGTACTTC. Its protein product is CASSPRDREAKNIQYF.

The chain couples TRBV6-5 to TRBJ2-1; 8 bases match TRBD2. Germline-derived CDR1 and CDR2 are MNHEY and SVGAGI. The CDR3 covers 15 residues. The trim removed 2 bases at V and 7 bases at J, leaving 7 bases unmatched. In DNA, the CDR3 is TGTGCCAGCAGTTACGGGCAAGCGGGGGTTAATGAGCAGTTCTTC. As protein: CASSYGQAGVNEQFF.

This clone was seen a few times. The CDR3 sequence: CASSLGTSGSTGELFF. Here the CDR3 DNA reads TGTGCCAGCAGCCTGGGGACTAGCGGTTCCACCGGGGAGCTGTTTTTT. The rearrangement links TRBV4-2 to TRBJ2-2; 11 bases agree with TRBD2. The germline V gene has CDR1 LGHNA and CDR2 YNFKEQ. The CDR3 contains 16 residues. The junction had 5 bases not matched to a gene; V was cut back by 4 bases and J by 4 bases.

The CDR3 coding sequence is TGCGCCAGCGGGACTAGCGGGACATCCACAGATACGCAGTATTTT. Translated: CASGTSGTSTDTQYF. The V call is TRBV5-1, the J call TRBJ2-3; the match to TRBD2 covers 13 bases. The J segment lost 2 bases and the V segment lost 7 bases, leaving 4 bases of the junction unmatched. Germline CDR1 SGHRS, CDR2 YFSETQ. The CDR3 has 15 amino acids.

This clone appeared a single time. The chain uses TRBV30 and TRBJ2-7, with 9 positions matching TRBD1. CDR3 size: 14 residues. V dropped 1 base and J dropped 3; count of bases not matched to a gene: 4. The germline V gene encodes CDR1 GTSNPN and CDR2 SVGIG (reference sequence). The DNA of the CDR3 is TGTGCCTGGAGTGCCGGGACAGGGTTCTACGAGCAGTACTTC. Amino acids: CAWSAGTGFYEQYF.

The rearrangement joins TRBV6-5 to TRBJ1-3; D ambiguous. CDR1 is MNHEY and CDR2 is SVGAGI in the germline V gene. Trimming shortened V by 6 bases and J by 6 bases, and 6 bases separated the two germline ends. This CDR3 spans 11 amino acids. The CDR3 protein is CASRALNTIYF. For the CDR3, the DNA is TGTGCCAGCAGGGCTCTAAACACCATATATTTT.

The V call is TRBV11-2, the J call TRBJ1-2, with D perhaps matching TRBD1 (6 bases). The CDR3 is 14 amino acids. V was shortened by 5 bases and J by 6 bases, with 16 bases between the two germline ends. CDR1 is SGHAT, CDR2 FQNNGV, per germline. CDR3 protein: CASSPGVFDDGYTF. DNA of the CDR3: TGTGCCAGCAGCCCAGGGGTATTCGACGATGGCTACACCTTC.

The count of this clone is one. CDR3 bases: TGTGCCAGCAGCCCCCAGGTGAACACTGAAGCTTTCTTT. Protein product: CASSPQVNTEAFF. The chain links TRBV6-6 to TRBJ1-1, with D unclear. V gave up 6 bases and J gave up 0 bases, with 8 bases separating them. CDR1 is MNHNY and CDR2 is SVGAGI in the germline V gene (reference sequence). The CDR3 runs to 13 residues.

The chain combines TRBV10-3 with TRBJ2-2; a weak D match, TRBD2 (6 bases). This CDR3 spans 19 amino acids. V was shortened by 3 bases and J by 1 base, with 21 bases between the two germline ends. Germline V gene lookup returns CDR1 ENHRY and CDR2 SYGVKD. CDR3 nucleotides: TGTGCCATCAGTGACCCCCATGGGGAGGCATCCAGGAACACCGGGGAGCTGTTTTTT. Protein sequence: CAISDPHGEASRNTGELFF.

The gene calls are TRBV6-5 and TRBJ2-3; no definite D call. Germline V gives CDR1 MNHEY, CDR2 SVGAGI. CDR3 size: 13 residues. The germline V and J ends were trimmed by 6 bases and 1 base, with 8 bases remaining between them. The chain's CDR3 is CASSLAGTDTQYF. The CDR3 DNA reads TGTGCCAGCAGCCTGGCGGGCACAGATACGCAGTATTTT.

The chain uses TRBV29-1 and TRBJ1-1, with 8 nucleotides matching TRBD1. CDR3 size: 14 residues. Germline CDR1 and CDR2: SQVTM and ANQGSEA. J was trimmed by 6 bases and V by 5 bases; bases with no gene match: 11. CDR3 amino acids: CSVSPGTGVPEAFF. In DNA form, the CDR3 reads TGCAGCGTTTCCCCCGGGACAGGAGTCCCTGAAGCTTTCTTT.

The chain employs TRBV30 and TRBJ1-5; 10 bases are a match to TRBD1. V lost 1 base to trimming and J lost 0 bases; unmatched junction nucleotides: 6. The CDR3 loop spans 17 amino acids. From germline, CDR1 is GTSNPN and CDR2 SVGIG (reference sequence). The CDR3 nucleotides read TGTGCCTGGAGTGGGGACAGGGGACTCTATAGCAATCAGCCCCAGCATTTT. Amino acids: CAWSGDRGLYSNQPQHF.

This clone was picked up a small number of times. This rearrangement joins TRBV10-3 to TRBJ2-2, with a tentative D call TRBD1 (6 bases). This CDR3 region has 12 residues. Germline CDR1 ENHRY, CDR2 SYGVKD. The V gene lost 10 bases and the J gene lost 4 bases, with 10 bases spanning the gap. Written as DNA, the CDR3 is TGTGCCACCGGGACACTCACCGGGGAGCTGTTTTTT. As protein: CATGTLTGELFF.